This T cell receptor beta chain was observed in a study of T-cell memory formation after mild COVID-19. Using its own MiXCR run on the 5' RACE reads, TCRdb lists one record per CDR3 protein. Of tens of thousands of distinct CDR3 sequences in the sample, around 13% were seen once. Sequencing was done on a sample of PBMCs or a T cell subset sorted from them (not recorded which). The TCR originated in an adult woman who had mild COVID-19 (a few samples of this study predate the infection). Cell type and time point are not known.

The CDR3 coding sequence is TGTGCCAGCAGCAAACCGGGCTTTGAAGCTTTCTTT. It codes for CASSKPGFEAFF. The chain joins TRBV2 to TRBJ1-1; D remains unclear. CDR1 and CDR2 from the germline V gene are SNHLY and FYNNEI. The CDR3 has 12 residues. The germline V and J ends were trimmed by 6 bases and 7 bases, with 12 bases remaining between them.